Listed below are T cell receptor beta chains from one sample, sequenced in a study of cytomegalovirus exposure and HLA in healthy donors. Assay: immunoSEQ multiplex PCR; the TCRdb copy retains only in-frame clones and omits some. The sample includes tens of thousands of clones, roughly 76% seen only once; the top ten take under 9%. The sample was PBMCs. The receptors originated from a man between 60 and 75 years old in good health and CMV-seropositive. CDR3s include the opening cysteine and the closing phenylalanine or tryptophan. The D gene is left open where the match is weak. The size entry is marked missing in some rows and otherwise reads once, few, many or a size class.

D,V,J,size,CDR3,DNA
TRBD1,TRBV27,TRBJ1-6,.,CASSLSYSGTGRNSPLHF,TGTGCCAGCAGTTTATCTTATAGCGGGACAGGGCGAAATTCACCCCTCCACTTT
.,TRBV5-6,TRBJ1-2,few,CASSKTEMSPLYGYTF,TGTGCCAGCAGCAAGACAGAGATGTCCCCACTTTATGGCTACACCTTC
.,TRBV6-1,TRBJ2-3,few,CATTQGETDTQYF,TGTGCCACTACCCAGGGCGAGACAGATACGCAGTATTTT
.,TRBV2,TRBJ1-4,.,CASSVGRENEKLFF,TGTGCCAGCAGTGTTGGTAGGGAGAATGAAAAACTGTTTTTT
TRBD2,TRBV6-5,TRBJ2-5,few,CASSYSSGRETQYF,TGTGCCAGCAGTTACTCTAGCGGGAGGGAGACCCAGTACTTC
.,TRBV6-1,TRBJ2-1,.,CASSDLGGYNEQFF,TGTGCCAGCAGTGATCTGGGGGGTTACAATGAGCAGTTCTTC
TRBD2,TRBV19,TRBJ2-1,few,CASSTLAGFTYNEQFF,TGTGCCAGTAGTACGTTAGCGGGGTTCACCTACAATGAGCAGTTCTTC
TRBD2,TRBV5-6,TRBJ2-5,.,CASSLAFGTSGRGQETQYF,TGTGCCAGCAGCTTGGCCTTCGGGACTAGCGGGAGAGGCCAAGAGACCCAGTACTTC
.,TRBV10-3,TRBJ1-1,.,CAISGGRLNTEAFF,TGTGCCATCAGTGGGGGGCGCCTGAACACTGAAGCTTTCTTT
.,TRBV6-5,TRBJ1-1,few,CASSEGLSVEAFF,TGTGCCAGCAGTGAAGGTTTAAGCGTTGAAGCTTTCTTT
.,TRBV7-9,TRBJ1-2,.,CASSAGALGYTF,TGTGCCAGCAGCGCCGGAGCCTTGGGCTACACCTTC
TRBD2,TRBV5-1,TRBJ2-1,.,CASSPGGSSYNEQFF,TGCGCCAGCAGCCCGGGGGGGAGCTCCTACAATGAGCAGTTCTTC
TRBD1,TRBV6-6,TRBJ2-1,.,CASSRSTGDYNEQFF,TGTGCCAGCAGCAGATCAACAGGGGACTACAATGAGCAGTTCTTC
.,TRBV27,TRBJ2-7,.,CASSLRQEYSRGYEQYF,TGTGCCAGCAGTTTGAGACAGGAGTATAGTAGAGGGTACGAGCAGTACTTC
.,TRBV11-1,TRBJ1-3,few,CASSRDSGPSGNTIYF,TGTGCCAGCAGCCGAGATTCAGGGCCCTCTGGAAACACCATATATTTT
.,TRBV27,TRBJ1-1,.,CASSFGPLNTEAFF,TGTGCCAGCAGTTTTGGGCCCCTGAACACTGAAGCTTTCTTT
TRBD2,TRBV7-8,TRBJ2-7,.,CASSTGAAGGFEQYF,TGTGCCAGCAGCACCGGGGCGGCGGGAGGGTTCGAGCAGTACTTC
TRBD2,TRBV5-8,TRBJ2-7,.,CASSFMLAESTLEQYF,TGTGCCAGCAGCTTTATGCTAGCGGAGTCTACTCTGGAGCAGTACTTC
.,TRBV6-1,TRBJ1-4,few,CASSSGGTVNEKLFF,TGTGCCAGCAGTTCTGGGGGGACCGTAAATGAAAAACTGTTTTTT
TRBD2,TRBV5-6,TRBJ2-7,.,CASSPAQGTRSYEQYF,TGTGCCAGCAGCCCGGCCCAGGGGACTAGATCCTACGAGCAGTACTTC
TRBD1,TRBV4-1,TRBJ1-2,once,CASSQKGGWTGDGYTF,TGCGCCAGCAGCCAAAAAGGGGGATGGACAGGGGACGGCTACACCTTC
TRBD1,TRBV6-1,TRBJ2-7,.,CASSVAQGQGSSYEQYF,TGTGCCAGCAGTGTTGCCCAGGGACAGGGTTCCTCCTACGAGCAGTACTTC
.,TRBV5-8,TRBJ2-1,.,CASSWGRTREQFF,TGTGCCAGCAGCTGGGGGCGGACGCGTGAGCAGTTCTTC
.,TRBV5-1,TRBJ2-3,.,CASSFVGASTDTQYF,TGCGCCAGCAGCTTTGTGGGGGCTAGCACAGATACGCAGTATTTT
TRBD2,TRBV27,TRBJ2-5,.,CASLSGRGGETQYF,TGTGCCAGTCTTAGCGGGAGGGGTGGTGAGACCCAGTACTTC
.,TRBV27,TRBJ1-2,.,CASSSNQGYYGYTF,TGTGCCAGCAGTTCGAATCAGGGGTACTATGGCTACACCTTC
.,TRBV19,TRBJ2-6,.,CASRDPSGANVLTF,TGTGCCAGTCGGGATCCCTCTGGGGCCAACGTCCTGACTTTC
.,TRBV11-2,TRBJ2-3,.,CASSLGGSPNTDTQYF,TGTGCCAGCAGCTTAGGCGGCAGCCCAAACACAGATACGCAGTATTTT
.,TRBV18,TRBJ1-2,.,CASSPGSGEYYGYTF,TGTGCCAGCTCACCGGGATCCGGGGAGTACTATGGCTACACCTTC
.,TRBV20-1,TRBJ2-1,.,CSARGDTEQFF,TGCAGTGCTAGAGGGGACACAGAGCAGTTCTTC
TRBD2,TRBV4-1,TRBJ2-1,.,CASSQLYRAGGYNEQFF,TGCGCCAGCAGCCAGTTATACAGGGCGGGGGGGTACAATGAGCAGTTCTTC
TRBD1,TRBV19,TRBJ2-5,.,CASRGQQETQYF,TGTGCCAGTCGGGGACAGCAAGAGACCCAGTACTTC
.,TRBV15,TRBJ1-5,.,CATSRERAVSSHQPQHF,TGTGCCACCAGCAGAGAGAGGGCAGTTAGTAGCCATCAGCCCCAGCATTTT
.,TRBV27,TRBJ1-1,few,CASSFQTVNTEAFF,TGTGCCAGCAGTTTTCAGACAGTGAACACTGAAGCTTTCTTT
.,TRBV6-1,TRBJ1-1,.,CASSTGHPDTEAFF,TGTGCCAGCAGTACGGGACATCCGGACACTGAAGCTTTCTTT
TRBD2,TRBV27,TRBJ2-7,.,CASSPGGLAGNEQYF,TGTGCCAGCAGTCCCGGAGGTCTAGCGGGAAACGAGCAGTACTTC
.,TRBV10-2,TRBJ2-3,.,CASRMAGLGTDTQYF,TGCGCCAGCAGAATGGCAGGGTTAGGAACAGATACGCAGTATTTT
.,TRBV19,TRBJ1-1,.,CASSIDPPDRMNTEAFF,TGTGCCAGTAGTATAGATCCTCCGGACAGAATGAACACTGAAGCTTTCTTT
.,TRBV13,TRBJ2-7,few,CASSLKQRSYEQYF,TGTGCCAGCAGCTTAAAACAGCGGTCTTACGAGCAGTACTTC
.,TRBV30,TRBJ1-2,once,CAWNFGVYGYTF,TGTGCCTGGAACTTCGGGGTCTATGGCTACACCTTC
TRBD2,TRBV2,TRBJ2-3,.,CASSLTSGAPPTQYF,TGTGCCAGCAGTTTGACTAGCGGGGCCCCGCCCACGCAGTATTTT
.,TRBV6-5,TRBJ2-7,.,CASRDFRYEQYF,TGTGCCAGCAGGGACTTTCGCTACGAGCAGTACTTC
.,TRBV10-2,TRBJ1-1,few,CASKDRTNTEAFF,TGCGCCAGCAAAGACAGGACAAACACTGAAGCTTTCTTT
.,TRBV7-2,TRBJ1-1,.,CASSLKGGNTEAFF,TGTGCCAGCAGCTTGAAAGGGGGGAACACTGAAGCTTTCTTT
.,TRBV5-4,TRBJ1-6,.,CASSLQYNSPLHF,TGTGCCAGCAGCTTACAGTATAATTCACCCCTCCACTTT
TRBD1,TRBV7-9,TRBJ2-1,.,CACKGGAIWNEQFF,TGTGCCTGCAAAGGGGGCGCGATTTGGAATGAGCAGTTCTTC
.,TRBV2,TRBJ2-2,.,CASSEGRNTGELFF,TGTGCCAGCAGTGAAGGCAGGAACACCGGGGAGCTGTTTTTT
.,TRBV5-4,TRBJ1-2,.,CASSLTGSNYGYTF,TGTGCCAGCAGCTTGACAGGGTCGAACTATGGCTACACCTTC
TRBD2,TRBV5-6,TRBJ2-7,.,CASSFGLAGRTYEQYF,TGTGCCAGCAGCTTTGGACTAGCGGGGAGAACCTACGAGCAGTACTTC